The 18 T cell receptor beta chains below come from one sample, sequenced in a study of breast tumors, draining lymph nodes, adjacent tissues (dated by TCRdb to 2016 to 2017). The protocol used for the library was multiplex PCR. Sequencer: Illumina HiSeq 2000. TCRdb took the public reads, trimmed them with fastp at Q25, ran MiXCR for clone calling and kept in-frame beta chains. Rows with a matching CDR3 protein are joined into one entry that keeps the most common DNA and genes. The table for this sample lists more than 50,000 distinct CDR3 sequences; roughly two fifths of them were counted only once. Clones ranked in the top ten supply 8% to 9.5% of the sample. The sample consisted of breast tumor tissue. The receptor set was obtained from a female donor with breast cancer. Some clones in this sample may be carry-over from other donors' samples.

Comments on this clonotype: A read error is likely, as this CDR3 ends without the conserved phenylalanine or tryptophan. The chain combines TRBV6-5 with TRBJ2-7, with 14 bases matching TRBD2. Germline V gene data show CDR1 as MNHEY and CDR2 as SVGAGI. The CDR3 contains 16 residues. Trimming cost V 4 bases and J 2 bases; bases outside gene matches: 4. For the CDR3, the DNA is TGTGCCAGCAGTTCGAAGACTAGCGGGGGGGCCTACGAGCAGTACCTC. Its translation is CASSSKTSGGAYEQYL.

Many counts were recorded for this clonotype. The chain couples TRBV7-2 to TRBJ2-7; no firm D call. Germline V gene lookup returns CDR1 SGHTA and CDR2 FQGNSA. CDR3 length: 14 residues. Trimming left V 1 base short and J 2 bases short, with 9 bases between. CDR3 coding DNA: TGTGCCAGCAGCTTAGGAGCCCAGACCTACGAGCAGTACTTC. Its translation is CASSLGAQTYEQYF.

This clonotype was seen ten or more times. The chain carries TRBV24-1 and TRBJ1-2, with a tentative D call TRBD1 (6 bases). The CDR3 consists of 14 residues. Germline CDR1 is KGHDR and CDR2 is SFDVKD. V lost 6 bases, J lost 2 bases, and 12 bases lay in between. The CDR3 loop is CATSQRGRNYGYTF. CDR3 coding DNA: TGTGCCACCAGTCAGAGGGGGAGAAACTATGGCTACACCTTC.

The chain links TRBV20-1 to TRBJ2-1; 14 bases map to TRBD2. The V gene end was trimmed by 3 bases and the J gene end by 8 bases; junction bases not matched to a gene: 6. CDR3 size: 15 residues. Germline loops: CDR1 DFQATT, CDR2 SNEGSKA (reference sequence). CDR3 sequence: CSARGTSGSGYEQFF. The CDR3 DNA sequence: TGCAGTGCTAGGGGGACTAGCGGGAGTGGGTATGAGCAGTTCTTC.

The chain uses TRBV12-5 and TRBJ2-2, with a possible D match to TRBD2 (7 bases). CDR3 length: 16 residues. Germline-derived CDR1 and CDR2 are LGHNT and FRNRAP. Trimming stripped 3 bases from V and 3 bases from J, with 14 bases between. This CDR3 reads CASGFYRGADTGELFF. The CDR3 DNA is TGTGCTAGTGGTTTCTACCGGGGGGCGGACACCGGGGAGCTGTTTTTT.

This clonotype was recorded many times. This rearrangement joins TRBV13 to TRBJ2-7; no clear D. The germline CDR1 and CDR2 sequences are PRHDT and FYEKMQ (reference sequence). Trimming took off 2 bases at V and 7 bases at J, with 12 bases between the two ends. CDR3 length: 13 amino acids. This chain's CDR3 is CASSLIPPREQYF. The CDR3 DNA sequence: TGTGCCAGCAGCTTAATTCCCCCTCGGGAGCAGTACTTC. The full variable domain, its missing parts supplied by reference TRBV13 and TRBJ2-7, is AAGVIQSPRHLIKEKRETATLKCYPIPRHDTVYWYQQGPGQDPQFLISFYEKMQSDKGSIPDRFSAQQFSDYHSELNMSSLELGDSALYFCASSLIPPREQYFGPGTRLTVT.

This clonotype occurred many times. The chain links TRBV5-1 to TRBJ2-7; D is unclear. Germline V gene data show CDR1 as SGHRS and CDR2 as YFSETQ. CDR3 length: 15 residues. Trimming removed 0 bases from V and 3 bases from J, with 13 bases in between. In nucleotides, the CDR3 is TGCGCCAGCAGCTTGGATCAGGTATTGGGCTACGAGCAGTACTTC. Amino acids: CASSLDQVLGYEQYF.

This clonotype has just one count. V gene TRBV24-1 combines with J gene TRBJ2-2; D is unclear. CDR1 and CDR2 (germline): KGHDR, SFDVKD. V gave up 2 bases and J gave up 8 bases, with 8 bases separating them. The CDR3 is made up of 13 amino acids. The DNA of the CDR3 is TGTGCCACCAGTGATTCTGGGTCTGGGGAGCTGTTTTTT. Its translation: CATSDSGSGELFF.

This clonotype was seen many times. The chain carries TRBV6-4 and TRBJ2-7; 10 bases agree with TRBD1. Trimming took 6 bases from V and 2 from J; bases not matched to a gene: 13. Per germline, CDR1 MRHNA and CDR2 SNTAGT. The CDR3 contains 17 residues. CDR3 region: CASRPPETGGAAYEQYF. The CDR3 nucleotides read TGTGCCAGCAGACCACCGGAGACAGGGGGCGCAGCCTACGAGCAGTACTTC.

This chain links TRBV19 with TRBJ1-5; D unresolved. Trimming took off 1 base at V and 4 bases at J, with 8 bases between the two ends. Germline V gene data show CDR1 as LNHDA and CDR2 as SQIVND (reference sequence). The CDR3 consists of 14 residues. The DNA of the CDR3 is TGTGCCAGTAGTATAGTGGGAATTAATCAGCCCCAGCATTTT. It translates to CASSIVGINQPQHF. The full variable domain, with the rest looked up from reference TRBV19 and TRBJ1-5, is DGGITQSPKYLFRKEGQNVTLSCEQNLNHDAMYWYRQDPGQGLRLIYYSQIVNDFQKGDIAEGYSVSREKKESFPLTVTSAQKNPTAFYLCASSIVGINQPQHFGDGTRLSIL.

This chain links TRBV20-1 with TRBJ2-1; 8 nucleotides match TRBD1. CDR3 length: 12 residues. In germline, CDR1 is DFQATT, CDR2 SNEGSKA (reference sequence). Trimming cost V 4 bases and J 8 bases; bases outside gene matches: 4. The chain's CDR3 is CSAIHRGDEQFF. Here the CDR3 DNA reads TGCAGTGCTATTCACAGGGGGGATGAGCAGTTCTTC.

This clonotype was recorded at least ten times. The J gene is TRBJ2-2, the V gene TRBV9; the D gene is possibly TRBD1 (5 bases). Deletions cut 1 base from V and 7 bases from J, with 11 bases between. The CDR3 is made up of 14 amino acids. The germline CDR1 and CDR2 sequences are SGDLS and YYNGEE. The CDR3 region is CASSVWGSGGELFF. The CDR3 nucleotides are TGTGCCAGCAGCGTATGGGGCTCCGGCGGGGAGCTGTTTTTT.

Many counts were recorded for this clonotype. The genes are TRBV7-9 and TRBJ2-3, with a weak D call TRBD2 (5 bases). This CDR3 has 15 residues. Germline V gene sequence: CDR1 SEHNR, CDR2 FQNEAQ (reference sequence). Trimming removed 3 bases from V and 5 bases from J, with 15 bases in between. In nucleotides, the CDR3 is TGTGCCAGCAGCTTTATCGGCGGAGAGGGAGATACGCAGTATTTT. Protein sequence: CASSFIGGEGDTQYF.

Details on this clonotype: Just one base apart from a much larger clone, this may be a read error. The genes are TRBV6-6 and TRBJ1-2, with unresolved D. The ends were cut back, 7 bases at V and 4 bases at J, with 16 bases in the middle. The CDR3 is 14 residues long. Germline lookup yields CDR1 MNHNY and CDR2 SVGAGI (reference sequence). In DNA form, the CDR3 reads TGTGCCAGCAACGCGGGGAGGGTAGCCTATGGCTACACCTTC. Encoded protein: CASNAGRVAYGYTF.

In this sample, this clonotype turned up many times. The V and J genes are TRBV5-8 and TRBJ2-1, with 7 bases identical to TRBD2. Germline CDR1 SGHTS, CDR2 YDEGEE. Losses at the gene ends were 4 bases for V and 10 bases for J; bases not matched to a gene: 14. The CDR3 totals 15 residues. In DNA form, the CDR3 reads TGTGCCAGCAGCACACTAGGGGCGGGAGTTCAAGAGCAGTTCTTC. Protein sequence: CASSTLGAGVQEQFF.

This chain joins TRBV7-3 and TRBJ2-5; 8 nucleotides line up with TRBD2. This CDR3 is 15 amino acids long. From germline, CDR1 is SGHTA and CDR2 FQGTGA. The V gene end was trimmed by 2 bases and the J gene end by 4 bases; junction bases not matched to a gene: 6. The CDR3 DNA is TGTGCCAGCAGCTTAGGGGCCGCGGGGGGAGAGACCCAGTACTTC. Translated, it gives CASSLGAAGGETQYF.

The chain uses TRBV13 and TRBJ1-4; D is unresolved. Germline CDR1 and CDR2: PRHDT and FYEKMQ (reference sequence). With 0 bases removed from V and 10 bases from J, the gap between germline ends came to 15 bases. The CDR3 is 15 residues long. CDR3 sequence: CASSLGTLNEGKLFF. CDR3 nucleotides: TGTGCCAGCAGCTTAGGGACGTTGAATGAGGGAAAACTGTTTTTT.

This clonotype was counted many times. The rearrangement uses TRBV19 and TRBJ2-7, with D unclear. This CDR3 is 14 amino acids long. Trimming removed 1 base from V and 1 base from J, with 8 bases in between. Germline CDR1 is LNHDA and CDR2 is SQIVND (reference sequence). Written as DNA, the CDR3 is TGTGCCAGTAGTATAGGTAGCAGGTCCTACGAGCAGTACTTC. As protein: CASSIGSRSYEQYF.